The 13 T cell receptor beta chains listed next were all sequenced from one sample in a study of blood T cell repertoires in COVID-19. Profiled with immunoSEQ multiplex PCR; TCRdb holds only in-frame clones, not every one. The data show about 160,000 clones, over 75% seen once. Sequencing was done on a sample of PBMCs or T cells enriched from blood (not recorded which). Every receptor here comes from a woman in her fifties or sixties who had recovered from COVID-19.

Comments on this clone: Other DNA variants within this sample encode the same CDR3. The CDR3 DNA follows: TGTGCCAGTAGCCCCCAGGGATTGAACACTGAAGCTTTCTTT. Translating gives CASSPQGLNTEAFF. The chain joins TRBV19 to TRBJ1-1; D is perhaps TRBD1 (5 bases). V lost 6 bases and J 0 bases, leaving 11 bases between the germline ends. Germline assignment: CDR1 LNHDA and CDR2 SQIVND (reference sequence). The CDR3 is 14 amino acids.

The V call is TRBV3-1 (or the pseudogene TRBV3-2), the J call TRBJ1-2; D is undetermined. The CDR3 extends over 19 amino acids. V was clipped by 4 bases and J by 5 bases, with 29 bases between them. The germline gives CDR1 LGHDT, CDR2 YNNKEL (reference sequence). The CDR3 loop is CASSRRSEVKPEPYYGYTF. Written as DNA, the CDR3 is TGTGCCAGCAGCCGCCGAAGCGAAGTGAAACCTGAGCCCTATTATGGCTACACCTTC.

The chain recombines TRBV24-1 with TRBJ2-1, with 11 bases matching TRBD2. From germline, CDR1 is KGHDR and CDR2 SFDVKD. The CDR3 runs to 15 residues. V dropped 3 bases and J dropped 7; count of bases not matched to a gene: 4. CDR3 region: CATSDPRTSGNEQFF. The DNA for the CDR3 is TGTGCCACCAGTGATCCCCGGACTAGCGGGAATGAGCAGTTCTTC.

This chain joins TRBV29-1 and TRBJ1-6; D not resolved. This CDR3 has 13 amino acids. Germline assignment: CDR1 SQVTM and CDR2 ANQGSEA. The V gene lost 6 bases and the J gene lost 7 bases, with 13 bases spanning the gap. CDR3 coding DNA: TGCAGCGTGGGAGAGCTGGGCAATTCACCCCTCCACTTT. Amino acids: CSVGELGNSPLHF.

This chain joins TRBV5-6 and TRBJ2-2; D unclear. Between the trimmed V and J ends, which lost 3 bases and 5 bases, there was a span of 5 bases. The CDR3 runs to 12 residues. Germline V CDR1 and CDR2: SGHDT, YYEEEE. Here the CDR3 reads CASSSLTGELFF. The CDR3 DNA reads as TGTGCCAGCAGCTCTTTAACCGGGGAGCTGTTTTTT.

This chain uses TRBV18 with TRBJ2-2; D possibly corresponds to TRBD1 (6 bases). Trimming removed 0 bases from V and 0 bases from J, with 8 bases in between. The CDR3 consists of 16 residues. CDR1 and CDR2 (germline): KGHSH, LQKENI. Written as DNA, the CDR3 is TGTGCCAGCTCACCACCGGGGGCCGCGAACACCGGGGAGCTGTTTTTT. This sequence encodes CASSPPGAANTGELFF.

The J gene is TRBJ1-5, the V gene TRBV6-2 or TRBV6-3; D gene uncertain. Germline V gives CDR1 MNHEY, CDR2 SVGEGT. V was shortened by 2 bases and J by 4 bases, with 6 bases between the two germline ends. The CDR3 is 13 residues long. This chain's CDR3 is CASSYTGNQPQHF. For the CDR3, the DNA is TGTGCCAGCAGTTACACGGGGAATCAGCCCCAGCATTTT.

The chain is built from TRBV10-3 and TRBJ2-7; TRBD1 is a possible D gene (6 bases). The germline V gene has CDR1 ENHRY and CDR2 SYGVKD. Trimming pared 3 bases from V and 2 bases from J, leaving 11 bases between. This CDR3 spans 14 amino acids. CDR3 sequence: CAISDMGDTYEQYF. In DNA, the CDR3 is TGTGCCATCAGTGATATGGGGGACACCTACGAGCAGTACTTC.

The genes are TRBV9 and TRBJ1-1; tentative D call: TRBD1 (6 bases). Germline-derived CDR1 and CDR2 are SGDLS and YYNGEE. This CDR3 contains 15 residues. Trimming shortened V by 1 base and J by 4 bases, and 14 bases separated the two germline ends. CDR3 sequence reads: CASSVLQGLSTEAFF. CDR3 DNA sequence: TGTGCCAGCAGCGTACTGCAGGGGCTCTCCACTGAAGCTTTCTTT.

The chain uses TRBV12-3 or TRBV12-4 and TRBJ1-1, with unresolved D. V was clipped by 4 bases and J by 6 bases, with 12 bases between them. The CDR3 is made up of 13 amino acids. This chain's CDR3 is CASSWILSAEAFF. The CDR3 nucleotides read TGTGCCAGCAGTTGGATCCTCAGCGCTGAAGCTTTCTTT.

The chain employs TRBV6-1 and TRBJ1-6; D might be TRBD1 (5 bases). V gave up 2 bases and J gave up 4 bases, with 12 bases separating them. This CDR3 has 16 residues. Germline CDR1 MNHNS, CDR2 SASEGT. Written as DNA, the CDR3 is TGTGCCAGCAGTGAATCCAGGGCAAATTATAATTCACCCCTCCACTTT. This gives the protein CASSESRANYNSPLHF.

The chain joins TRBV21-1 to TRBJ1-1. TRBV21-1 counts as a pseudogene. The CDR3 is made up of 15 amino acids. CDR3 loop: CASSPFSVGGTEAFF. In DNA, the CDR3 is TGTGCCAGCAGCCCCTTCTCCGTGGGGGGAACTGAAGCTTTCTTT.

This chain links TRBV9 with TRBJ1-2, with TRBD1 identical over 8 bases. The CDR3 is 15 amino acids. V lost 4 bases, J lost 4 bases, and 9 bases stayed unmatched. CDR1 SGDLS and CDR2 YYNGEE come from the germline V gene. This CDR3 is CASSPRTGSTYGYTF. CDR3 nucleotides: TGTGCCAGCAGCCCGAGGACAGGGAGCACCTATGGCTACACCTTC.